This TCR beta chain is drawn from a study of T cell responses to AZD1222 COVID-19 vaccine. Study-wide results and limits: Samples come after the peak T cell response, not at day 14.

Assay used: immunoSEQ multiplex PCR; TCRdb lists only in-frame clones, some missing. The sample includes under 120,000 clones, 92% of them seen just once. A remark on this clone: Its matching antigen is unknown.

Germline CDR1 and CDR2: MNHEY and SVGEGT. The CDR3 consists of 17 residues. The V segment lost 5 bases and the J segment 0 bases; nucleotides outside the gene matches: 6. The sequence was obtained from an adult in good health. Sequences were derived from peripheral blood, sampled on day 0 of AZD1222 vaccination. The chain uses TRBV6-2 or TRBV6-3 and TRBJ2-6; 8 positions agree with TRBD1. Written as DNA, the CDR3 is TGTGCCAGCAGTACCCCGGGACAGGTCTCTGGGGCCAACGTCCTGACTTTC. It encodes CASSTPGQVSGANVLTF.